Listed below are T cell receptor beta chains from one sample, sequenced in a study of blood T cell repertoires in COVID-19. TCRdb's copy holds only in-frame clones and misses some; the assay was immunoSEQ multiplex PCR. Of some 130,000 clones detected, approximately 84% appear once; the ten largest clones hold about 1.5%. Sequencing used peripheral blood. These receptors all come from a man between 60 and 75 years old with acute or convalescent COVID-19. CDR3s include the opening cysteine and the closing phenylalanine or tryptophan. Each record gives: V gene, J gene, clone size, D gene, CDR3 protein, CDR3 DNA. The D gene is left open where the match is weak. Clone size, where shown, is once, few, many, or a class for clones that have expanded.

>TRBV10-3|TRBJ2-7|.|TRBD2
CAITDRAGGANEQYF
TGTGCCATCACCGACAGAGCGGGGGGAGCGAACGAGCAGTACTTC
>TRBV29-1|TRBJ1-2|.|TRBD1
CSVVDIPGQGNGYTF
TGCAGCGTTGTGGATATACCGGGACAGGGGAACGGCTACACCTTC
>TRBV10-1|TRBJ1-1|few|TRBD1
CASSAGQGDTEAFF
TGCGCCAGCAGTGCTGGACAGGGGGACACTGAAGCTTTCTTT
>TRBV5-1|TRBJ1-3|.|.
CASSLAGSGDTIYF
TGCGCCAGCAGCCTGGCTGGCAGCGGAGACACCATATATTTT
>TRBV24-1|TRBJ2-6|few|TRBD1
CATSLGQGLAVGANVLTF
TGTGCCACCAGTCTAGGACAGGGCCTAGCAGTTGGTGCCAACGTCCTGACTTTC
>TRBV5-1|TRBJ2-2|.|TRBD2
CASSFGSGRDGELFF
TGCGCCAGCAGCTTCGGAAGCGGGAGGGACGGGGAGCTGTTTTTT
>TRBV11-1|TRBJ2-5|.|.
CASSLFIQETQYF
TGTGCCAGCAGCTTATTTATCCAAGAGACCCAGTACTTC
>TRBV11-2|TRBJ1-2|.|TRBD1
CASSLGARDRGQNGYTF
TGTGCCAGCAGCTTAGGCGCCCGGGACAGGGGGCAGAATGGCTACACCTTC
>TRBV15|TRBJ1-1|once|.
CATSRDLGLNTEAFF
TGTGCCACCAGCAGAGATCTCGGGTTGAACACTGAAGCTTTCTTT
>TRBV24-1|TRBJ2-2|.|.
CATSGPGTNTGELFF
TGTGCCACCAGTGGCCCAGGGACGAACACCGGGGAGCTGTTTTTT
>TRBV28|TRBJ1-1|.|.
CASSGRGVLAEAFF
TGTGCCAGCAGTGGCAGGGGCGTGTTGGCTGAAGCTTTCTTT
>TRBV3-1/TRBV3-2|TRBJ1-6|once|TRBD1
CASSQTGFHSPLHF
TGTGCCAGCAGCCAGACAGGGTTTCATTCACCCCTCCACTTT
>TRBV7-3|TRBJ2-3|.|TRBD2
CASSFHGGGGTDTQYF
TGTGCCAGCAGTTTCCACGGGGGAGGGGGCACAGATACGCAGTATTTT
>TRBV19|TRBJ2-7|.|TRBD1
CASSYSGTGAVEQYF
TGTGCCAGTAGTTACTCCGGGACAGGGGCCGTCGAACAGTACTTC
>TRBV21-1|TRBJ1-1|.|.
CATKFPSPTRSTEAFF
TGTGCCACTAAGTTCCCCTCGCCGACGAGGAGCACTGAAGCTTTCTTT
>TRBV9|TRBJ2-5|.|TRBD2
CASSAHGEGETQYF
TGTGCCAGCAGCGCCCACGGGGAGGGCGAGACCCAGTACTTC
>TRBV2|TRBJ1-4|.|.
CASNRGFNEKLFF
TGTGCCAGCAACCGGGGTTTTAATGAAAAACTGTTTTTT
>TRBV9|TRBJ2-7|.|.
CASSTTGSSYEQYF
TGTGCCAGCAGTACCACAGGGTCGAGCTACGAGCAGTACTTC
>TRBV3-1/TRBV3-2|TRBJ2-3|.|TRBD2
CASSQALAGGRGTQYF
TGTGCCAGCAGCCAAGCACTAGCGGGGGGAAGGGGTACGCAGTATTTT
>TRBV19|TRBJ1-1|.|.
CASSIFPSGAFF
TGTGCCAGTAGTATATTCCCTAGCGGAGCTTTCTTT
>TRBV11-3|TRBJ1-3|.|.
CASSLGGPVNTIYF
TGTGCCAGCAGCTTAGGTGGGCCCGTGAACACCATATATTTT
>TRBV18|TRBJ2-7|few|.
CASSSGQPYEQYF
TGTGCCAGCTCATCAGGACAGCCCTACGAGCAGTACTTC
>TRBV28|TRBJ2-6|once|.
CASSPSGANVLTF
TGTGCCAGCAGTCCGTCTGGGGCCAACGTCCTGACTTTC
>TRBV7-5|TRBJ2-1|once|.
CARSFGLAGGPTNEQFF
TGTGCCAGAAGCTTCGGACTAGCGGGGGGGCCAACGAATGAGCAGTTCTTC
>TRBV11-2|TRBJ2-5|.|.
CASSSSRKTVRLETQYF
TGTGCCAGCAGCTCGAGCCGAAAGACAGTCCGACTGGAGACCCAGTACTTC
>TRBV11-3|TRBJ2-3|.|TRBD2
CASSRDGGAGTDTQYF
TGTGCCAGCAGCCGTGACGGGGGGGCCGGGACAGATACGCAGTATTTT
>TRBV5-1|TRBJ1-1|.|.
CASSPSGVGANTEAFF
TGCGCCAGCAGCCCCTCTGGGGTGGGGGCGAACACTGAAGCTTTCTTT
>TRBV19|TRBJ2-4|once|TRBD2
CASSSRLAGVNIQYF
TGTGCCAGTAGCTCCAGACTAGCGGGAGTTAACATTCAGTACTTC
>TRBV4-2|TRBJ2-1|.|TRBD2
CASSQERGGRARNEQFF
TGTGCCAGCAGCCAAGAGAGAGGCGGGAGGGCCCGTAATGAGCAGTTCTTC
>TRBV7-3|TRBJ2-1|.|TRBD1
CASSLGQGAYNEQFF
TGTGCCAGCAGCTTAGGTCAGGGGGCTTACAATGAGCAGTTCTTC
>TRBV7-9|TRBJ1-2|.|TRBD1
CASSLDRGGNGYTF
TGTGCCAGCAGCTTGGACAGGGGTGGGAATGGCTACACCTTC
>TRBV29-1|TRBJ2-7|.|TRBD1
CSVGWDRPYEQYF
TGCAGCGTGGGATGGGACAGGCCCTACGAGCAGTACTTC
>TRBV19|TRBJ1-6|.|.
CASTPGGYSYSPLHF
TGTGCCAGTACCCCCGGCGGGTACAGTTATTCACCCCTCCACTTT
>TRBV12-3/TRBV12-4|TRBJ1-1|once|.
CASSFGNTEAFF
TGTGCCAGCAGTTTCGGGAACACTGAAGCTTTCTTT
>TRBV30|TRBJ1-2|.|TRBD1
CAWGTGGVRTF
TGTGCCTGGGGGACAGGGGGCGTTCGCACCTTC
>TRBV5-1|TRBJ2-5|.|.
CASSLVFRGATGETQYF
TGCGCCAGCAGCTTGGTGTTCAGGGGAGCAACAGGGGAGACCCAGTACTTC
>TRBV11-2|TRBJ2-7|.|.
CASSLFPGPVYEQYF
TGTGCCAGCAGCTTATTTCCGGGTCCCGTCTACGAGCAGTACTTC
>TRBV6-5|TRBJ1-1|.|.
CASSYVMGGPGTEAFF
TGTGCCAGCAGTTACGTCATGGGGGGACCTGGCACTGAAGCTTTCTTT
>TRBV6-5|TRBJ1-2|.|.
CASSLAGNYGYTF
TGTGCCAGCAGTTTGGCAGGGAACTATGGCTACACCTTC
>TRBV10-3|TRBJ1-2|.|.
CATGDRRVDGYTF
TGTGCCACCGGGGATAGGCGGGTCGATGGCTACACCTTC
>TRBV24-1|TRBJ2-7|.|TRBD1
CATSDHETGGEQYF
TGTGCCACCAGTGACCACGAGACAGGGGGAGAGCAGTACTTC
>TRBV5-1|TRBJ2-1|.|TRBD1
CASSLQGAPYNEQFF
TGCGCCAGCAGCCTCCAGGGGGCCCCCTACAATGAGCAGTTCTTC
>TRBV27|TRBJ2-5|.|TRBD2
CASSFLRGRSTETQYF
TGTGCCAGCAGTTTTCTGCGGGGGAGATCGACGGAGACCCAGTACTTC
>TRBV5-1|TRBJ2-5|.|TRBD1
CASRDGQGAIVETQYF
TGCGCCAGCAGGGATGGACAGGGGGCCATAGTAGAGACCCAGTACTTC
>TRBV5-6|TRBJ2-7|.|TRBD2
CASSFSLAGSYEQYF
TGTGCCAGCAGCTTCTCTCTAGCGGGGTCCTACGAGCAGTACTTC
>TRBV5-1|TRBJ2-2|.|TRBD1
CASSAGQGPRGELFF
TGCGCCAGCAGCGCGGGACAGGGACCGCGAGGGGAGCTGTTTTTT
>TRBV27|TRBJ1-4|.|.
CASSPGRRDEKLFF
TGTGCCAGCAGTCCAGGGAGGCGGGATGAAAAACTGTTTTTT
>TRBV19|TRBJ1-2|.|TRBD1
CASSGDRGNGYTF
TGTGCCAGTAGTGGGGACAGGGGTAATGGCTACACCTTC
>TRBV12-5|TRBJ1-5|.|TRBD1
CASGLGQGNNQPQHF
TGTGCTAGTGGTTTAGGACAGGGGAACAATCAGCCCCAGCATTTT
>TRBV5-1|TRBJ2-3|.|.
CASSFQPVQGGIDTQYF
TGCGCCAGCAGCTTCCAACCCGTACAGGGGGGGATAGATACGCAGTATTTT
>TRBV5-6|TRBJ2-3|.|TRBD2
CASSLGLAGGSTDTQYF
TGTGCCAGCAGCCTGGGACTAGCGGGGGGGAGCACAGATACGCAGTATTTT
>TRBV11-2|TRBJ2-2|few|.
CASSPAGELFF
TGTGCCAGCAGCCCAGCCGGGGAGCTGTTTTTT
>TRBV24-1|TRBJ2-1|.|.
CATSARQIRDNEQFF
TGTGCCACCAGTGCCCGACAAATAAGAGACAATGAGCAGTTCTTC
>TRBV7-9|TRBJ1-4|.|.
CASSLGTVSEKLFF
TGTGCCAGCAGCTTAGGGACAGTCAGTGAAAAACTGTTTTTT
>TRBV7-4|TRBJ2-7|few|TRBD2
CASSLALAGGLYEQYF
TGTGCCAGCAGCTTAGCCCTAGCGGGGGGACTCTACGAGCAGTACTTC